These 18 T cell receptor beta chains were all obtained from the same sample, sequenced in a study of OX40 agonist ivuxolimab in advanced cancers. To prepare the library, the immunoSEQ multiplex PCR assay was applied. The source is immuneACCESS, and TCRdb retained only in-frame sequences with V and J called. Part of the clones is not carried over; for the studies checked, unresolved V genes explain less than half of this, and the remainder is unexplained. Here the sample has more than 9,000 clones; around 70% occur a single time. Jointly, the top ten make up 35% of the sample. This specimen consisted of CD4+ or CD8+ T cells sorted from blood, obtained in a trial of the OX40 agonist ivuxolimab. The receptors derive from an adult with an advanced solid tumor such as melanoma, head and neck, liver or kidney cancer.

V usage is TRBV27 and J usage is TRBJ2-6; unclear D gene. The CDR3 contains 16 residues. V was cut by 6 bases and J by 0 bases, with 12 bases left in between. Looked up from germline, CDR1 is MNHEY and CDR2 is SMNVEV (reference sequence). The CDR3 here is CASSPFYSSGANVLTF. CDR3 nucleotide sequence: TGTGCCAGCAGCCCTTTCTATAGCTCTGGGGCCAACGTCCTGACTTTC.

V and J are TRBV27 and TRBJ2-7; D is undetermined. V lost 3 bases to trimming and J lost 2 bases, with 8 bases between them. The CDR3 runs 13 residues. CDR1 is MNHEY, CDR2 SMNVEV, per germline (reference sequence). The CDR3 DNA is TGTGCCAGCAGTTTGTCGACACCCTACGAGCAGTACTTC. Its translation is CASSLSTPYEQYF.

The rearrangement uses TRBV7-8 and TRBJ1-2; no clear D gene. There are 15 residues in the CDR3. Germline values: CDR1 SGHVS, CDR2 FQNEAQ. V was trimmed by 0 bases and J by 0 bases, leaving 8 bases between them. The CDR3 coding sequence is TGTGCCAGCAGCTTAGCGGGTTCAGCTAACTATGGCTACACCTTC. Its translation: CASSLAGSANYGYTF. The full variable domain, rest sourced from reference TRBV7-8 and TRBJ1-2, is GAGVSQSPRYKVAKRGQDVALRCDPISGHVSLFWYQQALGQGPEFLTYFQNEAQLDKSGLPSDRFFAERPEGSVSTLKIQRTQQEDSAVYLCASSLAGSANYGYTFGSGTRLTVV.

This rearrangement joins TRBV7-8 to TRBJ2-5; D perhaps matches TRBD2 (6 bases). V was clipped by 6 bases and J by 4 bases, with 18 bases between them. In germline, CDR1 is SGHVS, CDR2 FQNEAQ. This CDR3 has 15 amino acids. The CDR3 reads CASSPLLGSGETQYF. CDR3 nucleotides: TGTGCCAGCAGTCCCTTGCTCGGGAGCGGAGAGACCCAGTACTTC.

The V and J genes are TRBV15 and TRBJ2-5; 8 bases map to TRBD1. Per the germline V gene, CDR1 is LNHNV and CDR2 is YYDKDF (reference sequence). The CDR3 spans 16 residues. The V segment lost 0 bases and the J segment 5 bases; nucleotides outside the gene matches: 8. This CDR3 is CATSREGQAYGETQYF. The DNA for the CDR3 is TGTGCCACCAGCAGAGAGGGACAGGCATACGGGGAGACCCAGTACTTC.

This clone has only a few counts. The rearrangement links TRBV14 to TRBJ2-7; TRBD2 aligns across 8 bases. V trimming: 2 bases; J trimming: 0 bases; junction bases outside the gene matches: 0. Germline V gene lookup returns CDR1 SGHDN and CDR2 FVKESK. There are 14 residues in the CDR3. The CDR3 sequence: CASSQSGSSYEQYF. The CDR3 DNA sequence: TGTGCCAGCAGCCAAAGCGGGAGCTCCTACGAGCAGTACTTC.

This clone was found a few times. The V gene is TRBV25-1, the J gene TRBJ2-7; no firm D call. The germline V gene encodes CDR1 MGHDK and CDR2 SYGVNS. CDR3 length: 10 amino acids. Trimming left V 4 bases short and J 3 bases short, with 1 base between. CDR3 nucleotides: TGTGCCAGCAGTGGCTACGAGCAGTACTTC. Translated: CASSGYEQYF.

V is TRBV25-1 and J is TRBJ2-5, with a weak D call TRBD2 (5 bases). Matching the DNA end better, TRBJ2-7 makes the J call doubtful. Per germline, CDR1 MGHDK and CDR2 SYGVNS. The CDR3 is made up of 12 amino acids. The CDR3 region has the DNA TGTGCCAGCAGTGAATTCGGGAACGAGCAGTACTTC. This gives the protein CASSEFGNEQYF.

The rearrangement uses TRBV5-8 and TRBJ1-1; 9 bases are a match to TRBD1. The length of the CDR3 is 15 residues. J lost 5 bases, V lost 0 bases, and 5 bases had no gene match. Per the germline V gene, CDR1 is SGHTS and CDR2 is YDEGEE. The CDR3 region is CASSLGTGVRTEAFF. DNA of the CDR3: TGTGCCAGCAGCTTGGGGACAGGGGTGAGGACTGAAGCTTTCTTT.

Written as DNA, the CDR3 is TGTGCCAGCAGTTATGGACAGAGATTTGGCTACACCTTC. Residues: CASSYGQRFGYTF. The chain couples TRBV27 to TRBJ1-2, with D maybe TRBD1 (6 bases). The CDR3 consists of 13 residues. Trimming took 4 bases from V and 7 from J, leaving 13 bases between them. CDR1 and CDR2 from the germline V gene are MNHEY and SMNVEV (reference sequence).

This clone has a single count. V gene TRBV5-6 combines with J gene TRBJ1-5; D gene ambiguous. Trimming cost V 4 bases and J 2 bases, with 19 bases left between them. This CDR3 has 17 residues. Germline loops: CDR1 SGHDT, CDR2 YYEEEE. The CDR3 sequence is CASSTHGGVGGNQPQHF. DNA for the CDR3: TGTGCCAGCAGCACCCACGGTGGGGTGGGAGGCAATCAGCCCCAGCATTTT.

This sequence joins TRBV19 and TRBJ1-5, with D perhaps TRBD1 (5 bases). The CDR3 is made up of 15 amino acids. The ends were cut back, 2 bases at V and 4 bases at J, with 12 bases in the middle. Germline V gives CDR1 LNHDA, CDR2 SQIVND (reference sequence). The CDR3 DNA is TGTGCCAGTAGTATAAAAGGGACTTATAATCAGCCCCAGCATTTT. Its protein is CASSIKGTYNQPQHF.

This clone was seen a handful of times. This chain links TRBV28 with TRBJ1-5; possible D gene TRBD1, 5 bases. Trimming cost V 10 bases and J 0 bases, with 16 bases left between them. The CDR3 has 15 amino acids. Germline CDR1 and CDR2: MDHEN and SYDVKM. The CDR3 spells CATVDLRGSNQPQHF. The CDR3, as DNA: TGTGCCACCGTCGACCTAAGGGGTAGCAATCAGCCCCAGCATTTT.

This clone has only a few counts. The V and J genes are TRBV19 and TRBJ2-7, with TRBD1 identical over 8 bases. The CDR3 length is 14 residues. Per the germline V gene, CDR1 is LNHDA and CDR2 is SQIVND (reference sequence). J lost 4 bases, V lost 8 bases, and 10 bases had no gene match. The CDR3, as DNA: TGTGCCAGTTCCTACGACAGGGGTGGTTACGAGCAGTACTTC. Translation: CASSYDRGGYEQYF.

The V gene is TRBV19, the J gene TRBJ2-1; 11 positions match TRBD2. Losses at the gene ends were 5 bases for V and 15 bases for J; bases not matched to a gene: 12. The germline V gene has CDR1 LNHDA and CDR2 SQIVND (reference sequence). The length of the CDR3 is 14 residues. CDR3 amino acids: CASSPIAGGPVGFF. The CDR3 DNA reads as TGTGCCAGTAGTCCAATAGCGGGAGGGCCAGTGGGGTTCTTC.

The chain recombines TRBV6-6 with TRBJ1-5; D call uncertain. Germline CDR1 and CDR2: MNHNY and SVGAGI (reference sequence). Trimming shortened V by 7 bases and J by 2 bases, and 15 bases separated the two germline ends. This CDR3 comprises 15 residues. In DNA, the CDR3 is TGTGCCAGCACCCCCCCCGCCGGCGGCAATCAGCCCCAGCATTTT. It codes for CASTPPAGGNQPQHF.

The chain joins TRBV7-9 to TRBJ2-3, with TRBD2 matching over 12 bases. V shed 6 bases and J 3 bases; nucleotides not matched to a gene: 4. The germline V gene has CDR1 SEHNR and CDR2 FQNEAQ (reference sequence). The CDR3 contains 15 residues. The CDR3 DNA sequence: TGTGCCAGCAGGGGACTAGCGGGCCAAACAGATACGCAGTATTTT. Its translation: CASRGLAGQTDTQYF.

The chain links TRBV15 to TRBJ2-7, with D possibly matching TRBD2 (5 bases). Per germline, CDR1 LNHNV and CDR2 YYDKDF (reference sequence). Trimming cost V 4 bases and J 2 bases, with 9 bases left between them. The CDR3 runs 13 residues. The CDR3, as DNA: TGTGCCACCAGCAAGGACTTAACCTACGAGCAGTACTTC. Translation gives CATSKDLTYEQYF.